This T cell receptor beta chain came from a study of post-analysis software for immune sequencing data. Study context: Courses of disease covered relapsing-remitting, secondary progressive and progressive-relapsing multiple sclerosis. Overall study results and limits: Multiple sclerosis patients had significantly lower normalized Chao1 diversity than controls. Five TRBV segments, including TRBV5-6, TRBV5-1 and TRBV20-1, were more frequent in patients than controls.

cDNA libraries for TCR beta contained unique molecular identifiers. MiXCR, run by TCRdb on the PCR reads, gives a single entry per CDR3 protein. The sample shows approximately 660,000 distinct CDR3 sequences, 55% to 60% of them seen only once. Only a few counts were recorded for this clonotype. Its antigen is unknown. CDR1 is SQVTM and CDR2 is ANQGSEA in the germline V gene. V shed 5 bases and J shed 5 bases, with 10 bases lying between them. CDR3 size: 11 residues. The specimen sequenced was blood. This chain uses TRBV29-1 with TRBJ2-7; D is unresolved. The sequence was collected from a girl aged 2-10 years with multiple sclerosis. The CDR3 is CSVTVADEQYF. The CDR3 region has the DNA TGCAGCGTTACGGTAGCTGACGAGCAGTACTTC.